Reported below is one TCR beta chain. What it recognizes is unknown. The data stem from a study of T cell responses to AZD1222 COVID-19 vaccine. In germline, CDR1 is SGHRS, CDR2 YFSETQ. The CDR3 consists of 19 residues. Trimming took 0 bases from V and 5 from J; bases not matched to a gene: 18. Findings of the study overall: CD4 TCRs covered the whole spike, strongest at regions 160-218 and 743-854. Unmutated regions of variants are reportedly targeted by nearly half of spike-specific TCRs. Baseline serostatus was positive in only 5 to 7 AZD1222 recipients.

The repertoire was sequenced with immunoSEQ multiplex PCR; TCRdb's copy has only in-frame clones and lacks some. Counted here are approximately 110,000 clones, about 90% occurring once; the ten biggest clones make up approximately 10%. This receptor was obtained from an adult in good health. Sequencing was performed on peripheral blood, taken on day 0 of AZD1222 vaccination. The V and J genes are TRBV5-1 and TRBJ2-7; 9 bases match TRBD1. The CDR3 nucleotides are TGCGCCAGCAGCTTGGCCTGGACCCGATCGGACAGGGGAAGAGACGAGCAGTACTTC. Translation: CASSLAWTRSDRGRDEQYF.